This TCR beta chain came from a study of T cell repertoires in cytomegalovirus infection. Background on the study: CMV infection plus the matching HLA type was flagged by public TCR beta signatures.

To note about this clonotype: Its antigen is currently unknown.

TCRdb redid the calling of the reads with MiXCR, one entry per CDR3 protein. The sample has fewer than 350,000 distinct CDR3 sequences; approximately 32% are singletons. This CDR3 has 14 residues. The germline V gene has CDR1 SGHTA and CDR2 FQGNSA. V lost 3 bases and J lost 5; bases outside the gene matches: 4. V is TRBV7-2 and J is TRBJ2-3; 8 bases agree with TRBD1. The sequencing used cultured PBMCs, collected from culture after CMV antigen stimulation. This TCR was sampled from a human donor in good health (CMV status not recorded). Some clones in this sample may be carry-over from other donors' samples. Written as DNA, the CDR3 is TGTGCCAGCAGCTTCGGACAGGGCGGAGATACGCAGTATTTT. As protein: CASSFGQGGDTQYF.